Below, 25 T cell receptor beta chains from the same sample are listed, as sequenced in a study of blood T cell repertoires in COVID-19 (dated by TCRdb to between 2020 and 2021). Receptor amplification or capture employed the immunoSEQ multiplex PCR assay. This immuneACCESS table, as held by TCRdb, lists in-frame sequences with V and J called but not all clones. Of the missing ones, under half trace to an unresolved V gene in checked studies; the others have no known cause. The sample profile shows about 49,000 clones; approximately 93% of them were found once. Clones ranked in the top ten supply less than 1.2% of the sample. The sample taken for sequencing was peripheral blood. The receptors derive from a man aged 55 to 69 with COVID-19, enrolled during active disease.

V gene TRBV29-1 combines with J gene TRBJ1-2, with 9 bases that match TRBD1. Germline loops: CDR1 SQVTM, CDR2 ANQGSEA. The CDR3 extends over 14 amino acids. The junction had 8 bases not matched to a gene; V was cut back by 6 bases and J by 3 bases. The CDR3 region is CSVLPGQGDYGYTF. The CDR3 DNA is TGCAGCGTCCTACCGGGACAGGGTGACTATGGCTACACCTTC.

The rearrangement links TRBV5-1 to TRBJ2-7, with 10 nucleotides matching TRBD1. Germline CDR1 is SGHRS and CDR2 is YFSETQ. CDR3 length equals 14 residues. With V trimmed by 4 bases and J by 4 bases, 5 bases remained unmatched. CDR3 nucleotides: TGCGCCAGCAGCCTCGGACAGGGGGGGTACGAGCAGTACTTC. It yields the protein CASSLGQGGYEQYF. Using reference TRBV5-1 and TRBJ2-7 for the parts outside the CDR3, the full variable domain is KAGVTQTPRYLIKTRGQQVTLSCSPISGHRSVSWYQQTPGQGLQFLFEYFSETQRNKGNFPGRFSGRQFSNSRSEMNVSTLELGDSALYLCASSLGQGGYEQYFGPGTRLTVT.

This sequence joins TRBV12-3 or TRBV12-4 and TRBJ2-7; TRBD1 matches 7 bases. After removal of 5 bases from V and 0 bases from J, the junction contained 1 base not matched to a gene. This CDR3 spans 13 amino acids. CDR3 sequence: CASSRTGSYEQYF. The CDR3 DNA reads as TGTGCCAGCAGTCGGACAGGCTCCTACGAGCAGTACTTC.

This chain joins TRBV7-9 and TRBJ1-2; 9 positions match TRBD1. CDR3 length: 14 amino acids. Germline trimming cut 5 bases from V and 4 bases from J; bases unmatched to any gene: 5. Germline assignment: CDR1 SEHNR and CDR2 FQNEAQ (reference sequence). CDR3 nucleotides: TGTGCCAGCAGCGGGACAGGGAATTTCTATGGCTACACCTTC. Its protein product is CASSGTGNFYGYTF.

This rearrangement joins TRBV13 to TRBJ1-2, with 9 positions matching TRBD1. The CDR3 totals 15 residues. The trim removed 2 bases at V and 6 bases at J, leaving 7 bases unmatched. Germline loops: CDR1 PRHDT, CDR2 FYEKMQ (reference sequence). CDR3 coding DNA: TGTGCCAGCAGCTTAACCGGACAGGGGACGCATGGCTACACCTTC. It specifies CASSLTGQGTHGYTF.

The chain joins TRBV27 to TRBJ2-7; no reliable D call. Between the trimmed V and J ends, which lost 4 bases and 4 bases, there was a span of 14 bases. Germline V CDR1 and CDR2: MNHEY, SMNVEV (reference sequence). This CDR3 is 14 amino acids long. DNA for the CDR3: TGTGCCAGCAGTTCCCCGGCGGCCCCATACGAGCAGTACTTC. Its translation is CASSSPAAPYEQYF.

The V call is TRBV10-3, the J call TRBJ2-7; D is possibly TRBD1 (6 bases). The CDR3 runs to 14 residues. Germline assignment: CDR1 ENHRY and CDR2 SYGVKD. V gave up 4 bases and J gave up 0 bases, with 10 bases separating them. The CDR3 protein is CAISVGGSSYEQYF. The CDR3 region has the DNA TGTGCCATCAGTGTTGGGGGCAGCTCCTACGAGCAGTACTTC.

The chain joins TRBV9 to TRBJ2-1; TRBD2 matches 7 bases. The ends lost 0 bases at V and 7 bases at J; junction bases unmatched: 7. The CDR3 contains 15 residues. Germline-derived CDR1 and CDR2 are SGDLS and YYNGEE. The CDR3 DNA sequence: TGTGCCAGCAGCGTAGGGGAGGGATACAGGAATGAGCAGTTCTTC. Translation gives CASSVGEGYRNEQFF.

The CDR3 DNA reads as TGTGCCAGTTCAGGGGGAGGCTCCTACGAGCAGTACTTC. This codes for CASSGGGSYEQYF. The V call is TRBV2, the J call TRBJ2-7; weak D call: TRBD1 (7 bases). The V gene's germline CDR1 is SNHLY and CDR2 FYNNEI. Trimming took 9 bases from V and 0 from J, leaving 12 bases between them. This CDR3 comprises 13 residues.

This chain uses TRBV28 with TRBJ1-2; 8 bases match TRBD1. The V gene end was trimmed by 6 bases and the J gene end by 5 bases; junction bases not matched to a gene: 8. This CDR3 is built from 14 residues. Germline lookup yields CDR1 MDHEN and CDR2 SYDVKM. CDR3 in DNA: TGTGCCAGCAGGACCCAGGGGGCCGGGTATGGCTACACCTTC. Its translation: CASRTQGAGYGYTF.

This clone was found a few times. A read error may produce the germline difference seen at one junction end. CDR3 coding DNA: TGTGCCAGCAGGTTAGCGGGAGGACTCTCCTACGAGCAGTACTTC. This codes for CASRLAGGLSYEQYF. J is TRBJ2-7 and V is TRBV11-2, with TRBD2 identical over 10 bases. Per germline, CDR1 SGHAT and CDR2 FQNNGV. The CDR3 runs 15 residues. The full variable domain, completed using reference TRBV11-2 and TRBJ2-7, is EAGVAQSPRYKIIEKRQSVAFWCNPISGHATLYWYQQILGQGPKLLIQFQNNGVVDDSQLPKDRFSAERLKGVDSTLKIQPAKLEDSAVYLCASRLAGGLSYEQYFGPGTRLTVT.

Only one count was recorded for this clone. The chain carries TRBV4-3 and TRBJ2-4, with 7 bases lining up with TRBD1. Germline V gene sequence: CDR1 LGHNA, CDR2 YSLEER. V lost 4 bases to trimming and J lost 1 base; unmatched junction nucleotides: 4. CDR3 length: 15 amino acids. The CDR3, as DNA: TGCGCCAGCAGCCGAGCACAGGGGGCCAAAAACATTCAGTACTTC. Translating gives CASSRAQGAKNIQYF.

V and J are TRBV7-9 and TRBJ1-1; D not certain. The CDR3 has 16 amino acids. The ends were cut back, 5 bases at V and 1 base at J, with 17 bases in the middle. Germline values: CDR1 SEHNR, CDR2 FQNEAQ (reference sequence). The CDR3 coding sequence is TGTGCCAGCAGCCGAGCGATAGGAGATGGGAACACTGAAGCTTTCTTT. This gives the protein CASSRAIGDGNTEAFF.

J is TRBJ1-5 and V is TRBV6-2 or TRBV6-3, with D possibly matching TRBD1 (6 bases). The CDR3 totals 17 residues. V lost 2 bases and J 5 bases, leaving 19 bases between the germline ends. CDR1 MNHEY and CDR2 SVGEGT come from the germline V gene. In nucleotides, the CDR3 is TGTGCCAGCAGTTACGGCCCGAGGGGGTTTGAGGATCAGCCCCAGCATTTT. Its protein is CASSYGPRGFEDQPQHF.

This chain links TRBV6-6 with TRBJ1-1; 9 bases match TRBD1. There are 16 residues in the CDR3. V trimming: 0 bases; J trimming: 6 bases; junction bases outside the gene matches: 8. Germline V CDR1 and CDR2: MNHNY, SVGAGI (reference sequence). For the CDR3, the DNA is TGTGCCAGCAGTTACTCGACGGGGACAGGGAAGGCTGAAGCTTTCTTT. It encodes CASSYSTGTGKAEAFF.

The J gene is TRBJ1-2, the V gene TRBV19; TRBD1 agrees at 11 bases. The V and J ends lost 6 bases and 7 bases, in that order; junction bases with no gene match: 4. The germline V gene encodes CDR1 LNHDA and CDR2 SQIVND (reference sequence). The CDR3 covers 13 residues. CDR3: CASRDRGRSGYTF. DNA for the CDR3: TGTGCCAGTAGGGACAGGGGGCGAAGTGGCTACACCTTC.

A single count supports this clone. The chain couples TRBV30 to TRBJ2-7, with unresolved D. In germline, CDR1 is GTSNPN, CDR2 SVGIG (reference sequence). The CDR3 runs 13 residues. V dropped 2 bases and J dropped 2 bases, with 10 bases sitting between them. For the CDR3, the DNA is TGTGCCTGGAGTATCGGTTTAGCCTACGAGCAGTACTTC. Encoded protein: CAWSIGLAYEQYF.

This clone was picked up a small number of times. This chain uses TRBV4-1 with TRBJ2-7; a weak D match, TRBD1 (7 bases). V was cut by 1 base and J by 5 bases, with 9 bases left in between. This CDR3 has 13 amino acids. Germline V gene sequence: CDR1 MGHRA, CDR2 YSYEKL. The CDR3 DNA reads TGCGCCAGCAGCCAAGTCAGGGGGGACGAGCAGTACTTC. Encoded protein: CASSQVRGDEQYF.

This chain uses TRBV15 with TRBJ2-1, with TRBD2 matching over 7 bases. CDR3 length equals 15 residues. V was clipped by 3 bases and J by 4 bases; unmatched bases: 6. Germline V CDR1 and CDR2: LNHNV, YYDKDF (reference sequence). CDR3 DNA: TGTGCCACCAGCAGGACAGCGGGGCGGTACAATGAGCAGTTCTTC. Encoded protein: CATSRTAGRYNEQFF.

This clone was counted a single time. This chain joins TRBV30 and TRBJ1-1, with D possibly matching TRBD1 (6 bases). V lost 2 bases to trimming and J lost 4 bases, with 11 bases between them. Germline V gives CDR1 GTSNPN, CDR2 SVGIG (reference sequence). CDR3 length: 13 residues. CDR3 residues: CAWSPGVSTEAFF. The CDR3 coding sequence is TGTGCCTGGAGTCCAGGGGTTAGCACTGAAGCTTTCTTT.

The V gene is TRBV7-9, the J gene TRBJ2-5; 12 bases align to TRBD2. The CDR3 has 19 residues. The V gene's germline CDR1 is SEHNR and CDR2 FQNEAQ (reference sequence). V was pared by 3 bases and J by 5 bases, with 16 bases of the junction left unmatched. CDR3 region: CASSFSQTSGGALGETQYF. DNA for the CDR3: TGTGCCAGCAGCTTCTCCCAGACTAGCGGGGGCGCTTTGGGGGAGACCCAGTACTTC.

The V call is TRBV28, the J call TRBJ1-2, with unresolved D. With 8 bases removed from V and 5 bases from J, the gap between germline ends came to 6 bases. The CDR3 covers 10 residues. Germline V gene data show CDR1 as MDHEN and CDR2 as SYDVKM. DNA for the CDR3: TGTGCCAGCCGCGATTATGGCTACACCTTC. It codes for CASRDYGYTF.

The chain recombines TRBV7-2 with TRBJ1-3; D may be TRBD1 (5 bases). The V and J ends lost 4 bases and 0 bases respectively, with 16 bases between them. Looked up from germline, CDR1 is SGHTA and CDR2 is FQGNSA. This CDR3 is 17 amino acids long. The CDR3 DNA is TGTGCCAGCAGCTACACCGGGACTTTGGGCTCTGGAAACACCATATATTTT. It specifies CASSYTGTLGSGNTIYF.

The V and J genes are TRBV19 and TRBJ2-2, with a weak D call TRBD2 (7 bases). The CDR3 covers 17 residues. Germline CDR1 and CDR2: LNHDA and SQIVND (reference sequence). With 5 bases removed from V and 0 bases from J, the gap between germline ends came to 16 bases. The DNA of the CDR3 is TGTGCCAGTAGTCCTTTGAGGGGGAGGGCGAACACCGGGGAGCTGTTTTTT. This gives the protein CASSPLRGRANTGELFF.

The CDR3 nucleotides are TGTGCCAGCAGCGCGGCAACAGGGGGCAACTCACCCCTCCACTTT. Protein product: CASSAATGGNSPLHF. The chain employs TRBV9 and TRBJ1-6, with TRBD1 matching 9 bases. The CDR3 contains 15 residues. V lost 3 bases and J lost 10; bases outside the gene matches: 8. From germline, CDR1 is SGDLS and CDR2 YYNGEE.